This T cell receptor (beta chain) emerged from a study of low-dose radiotherapy and immunotherapy resistance in tumors. Looking at the study overall: Every two weeks, the protocol called for intravenous cyclophosphamide at 200 mg/m2. It was given one day before each radiation and immunotherapy administration.

This clonotype showed up many times. Germline V gives CDR1 SQVTM, CDR2 ANQGSEA. The V end was cut by 3 bases, the J end by 3 bases, with 9 bases between. CDR3 length: 12 amino acids. Time point of the sample: after trial treatment. Treatment noted: LDRT plus nivolumab, ipilimumab, low-dose cyclophosphamide and aspirin (RACIN trial). Donors, who were enrolled in a single-arm phase I dose-escalation trial, received nivolumab, ipilimumab, aspirin, low-dose cyclophosphamide and low-dose radiotherapy. TRAV and TRBV primers primed cDNA for both TCRalpha and TCRbeta. The authors amplified TCRs for 20 PCR cycles with a constant-region primer and a V-primer adapter. In vitro transcription served to amplify the isolated mRNA. A single record per CDR3 protein comes from TCRdb applying MiXCR to the reads. The sample comprises 95,000 to 100,000 distinct CDR3 sequences, less than 25% of which are singletons, and over 3.5% rests with the top ten.

V usage is TRBV29-1 and J usage is TRBJ2-7; D gene uncertain. The sequences come from PBMCs, collected after low-dose radiotherapy plus immunotherapy. The TCR comes from a male donor with prostate cancer. The CDR3 sequence: CSVDVANYEQYF. The CDR3, as DNA: TGCAGCGTTGATGTGGCGAACTACGAGCAGTACTTC.